Following are 3 T cell receptor beta chains from one sample sequenced in a study of blood T cell repertoires in COVID-19. The repertoire was sequenced with immunoSEQ multiplex PCR; TCRdb's copy has only in-frame clones and lacks some. The repertoire holds 200,000 to 250,000 clones, with roughly 86% as singletons. The sequencing input was peripheral blood. The receptors originated from a woman aged 25 to 39 who had recovered from COVID-19.

The V gene is TRBV5-5, the J gene TRBJ2-7, with 8 bases identical to TRBD1. The ends lost 4 bases at V and 3 bases at J; junction bases unmatched: 6. This CDR3 has 14 amino acids. CDR1 and CDR2 from the germline V gene are SGHKS and YYEKEE (reference sequence). This chain's CDR3 is CASSTGQGIYEQYF. The CDR3, as DNA: TGTGCCAGCAGCACCGGACAGGGAATCTACGAGCAGTACTTC.

This clone came up a few times. The rearrangement joins TRBV7-9 to TRBJ2-6; TRBD1 agrees at 10 bases. Germline V gene lookup returns CDR1 SEHNR and CDR2 FQNEAQ (reference sequence). V trimming: 1 base; J trimming: 1 base; junction bases outside the gene matches: 7. This CDR3 has 19 amino acids. CDR3 nucleotides: TGTGCCAGCAGCTTAGTCGGAGACAGGGGGCTGTCTGGGGCCAACGTCCTGACTTTC. Translating it yields CASSLVGDRGLSGANVLTF.

This clone occurred a few times. The chain has TRBV4-1 and TRBJ2-2, with 9 bases aligning to TRBD2. In germline, CDR1 is MGHRA, CDR2 YSYEKL. V lost 1 base, J lost 9 bases, and 6 bases stayed unmatched. The CDR3 length is 15 residues. The CDR3 region has the DNA TGCGCCAGCAGCCAAGCAGCGGGGGGATCTAGGGAGCTGTTTTTT. The encoded protein is CASSQAAGGSRELFF.